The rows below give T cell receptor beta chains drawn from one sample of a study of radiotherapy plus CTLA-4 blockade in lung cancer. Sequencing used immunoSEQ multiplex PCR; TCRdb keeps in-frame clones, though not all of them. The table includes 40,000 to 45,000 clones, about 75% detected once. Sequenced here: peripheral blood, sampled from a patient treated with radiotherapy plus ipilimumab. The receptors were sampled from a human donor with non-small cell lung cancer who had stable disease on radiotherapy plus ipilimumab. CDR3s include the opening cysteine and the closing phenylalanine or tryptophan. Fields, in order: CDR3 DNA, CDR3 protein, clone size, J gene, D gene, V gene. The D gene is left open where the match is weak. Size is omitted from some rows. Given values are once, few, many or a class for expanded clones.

cdr3_nt: TGTGCCAGCAGTTTGACAGGGAGTGGATACGAGCAGTACTTC
cdr3_aa: CASSLTGSGYEQYF
clone_size: NA
j_call: TRBJ2-7
d_call: TRBD1
v_call: TRBV27

cdr3_nt: TGTGCCAGCAGTTCACAGGGATATAGCAATCAGCCCCAGCATTTT
cdr3_aa: CASSSQGYSNQPQHF
clone_size: NA
j_call: TRBJ1-5
d_call: NA
v_call: TRBV6-5

cdr3_nt: TGTGCCAGCAGCCGGCAGGGGGGCCTAAATTCACCCCTCCACTTT
cdr3_aa: CASSRQGGLNSPLHF
clone_size: NA
j_call: TRBJ1-6
d_call: TRBD1
v_call: TRBV27

cdr3_nt: TGTGCCAGCAGCCAACTCACAGGCATCGGTTCACCCCTCCACTTT
cdr3_aa: CASSQLTGIGSPLHF
clone_size: NA
j_call: TRBJ1-6
d_call: NA
v_call: TRBV14

cdr3_nt: TGCGCCAGCAGCCAAGGATGGGGGGGGGACGATGAGCAGTTCTTC
cdr3_aa: CASSQGWGGDDEQFF
clone_size: once
j_call: TRBJ2-1
d_call: TRBD2
v_call: TRBV4-3

cdr3_nt: TGCGCCAGCAGCTTCCCTGCAGATACGCAGTATTTT
cdr3_aa: CASSFPADTQYF
clone_size: few
j_call: TRBJ2-3
d_call: NA
v_call: TRBV5-1

cdr3_nt: TGTGCCAGTAGTCCTCGGACCGGGGGGCAAGAGACCCAGTACTTC
cdr3_aa: CASSPRTGGQETQYF
clone_size: NA
j_call: TRBJ2-5
d_call: TRBD2
v_call: TRBV19

cdr3_nt: TGTGCCAGCAGCCGAGGGTGGGGGGGCGAAGAGACCCAGTACTTC
cdr3_aa: CASSRGWGGEETQYF
clone_size: NA
j_call: TRBJ2-5
d_call: NA
v_call: TRBV7-8

cdr3_nt: TGCGCCAGCAGCCAATCACTAGCGGGGGTCTACAATGAGCAGTTCTTC
cdr3_aa: CASSQSLAGVYNEQFF
clone_size: NA
j_call: TRBJ2-1
d_call: TRBD2
v_call: TRBV4-3

cdr3_nt: TGTGCCTGGGATGAATTCGGCTATGGCTACACCTTC
cdr3_aa: CAWDEFGYGYTF
clone_size: NA
j_call: TRBJ1-2
d_call: NA
v_call: TRBV30

cdr3_nt: TGTGCCAGCCTCTTGACAGGGGGCAACCCGCACGCTGAAGCTTTCTTT
cdr3_aa: CASLLTGGNPHAEAFF
clone_size: NA
j_call: TRBJ1-1
d_call: TRBD1
v_call: TRBV11-2

cdr3_nt: TGCAGTGCTCGGGACAGCTACGAGCAGTACTTC
cdr3_aa: CSARDSYEQYF
clone_size: NA
j_call: TRBJ2-7
d_call: TRBD1
v_call: TRBV20-1

cdr3_nt: TGTGCCAGCAGCTTGACGCACTCTCAGAACACTGAAGCTTTCTTT
cdr3_aa: CASSLTHSQNTEAFF
clone_size: NA
j_call: TRBJ1-1
d_call: NA
v_call: TRBV5-6

cdr3_nt: TGTGCCATTGGCAGGGTTAATCAGCCCCAGCATTTT
cdr3_aa: CAIGRVNQPQHF
clone_size: few
j_call: TRBJ1-5
d_call: NA
v_call: TRBV10-3

cdr3_nt: TGTGCCAGCAGCTCGACAGGGACTAATGAAAAACTGTTTTTT
cdr3_aa: CASSSTGTNEKLFF
clone_size: NA
j_call: TRBJ1-4
d_call: TRBD1
v_call: TRBV5-4

cdr3_nt: TGTGCCTCCCATCCGCCGGGGGATGGTAATCAGCCCCAGCATTTT
cdr3_aa: CASHPPGDGNQPQHF
clone_size: few
j_call: TRBJ1-5
d_call: NA
v_call: TRBV19

cdr3_nt: TGTGCCAGTAGTAAGGTCGGGACAGGGGGCACAGATACGCAGTATTTT
cdr3_aa: CASSKVGTGGTDTQYF
clone_size: NA
j_call: TRBJ2-3
d_call: TRBD1
v_call: TRBV19

cdr3_nt: TGTGCCAGCAGCCCGACTCCTGGGACTGAAGCTTTCTTT
cdr3_aa: CASSPTPGTEAFF
clone_size: NA
j_call: TRBJ1-1
d_call: NA
v_call: TRBV6-5

cdr3_nt: TGCGCCAGCAGCTTAGACAGGGGTCGAGGCTACACCTTC
cdr3_aa: CASSLDRGRGYTF
clone_size: NA
j_call: TRBJ1-2
d_call: TRBD1
v_call: TRBV5-1

cdr3_nt: TGTGCCAGCAGCGCGCCGACAGGTAACACCGGGGAGCTGTTTTTT
cdr3_aa: CASSAPTGNTGELFF
clone_size: NA
j_call: TRBJ2-2
d_call: NA
v_call: TRBV9

cdr3_nt: TGTGCCAGCAGCCAATCAGTGACTCGCGGCTACGAGCAGTACTTC
cdr3_aa: CASSQSVTRGYEQYF
clone_size: NA
j_call: TRBJ2-7
d_call: NA
v_call: TRBV14

cdr3_nt: TGTGCCAGCAGCCCCTCGGTCTACGAGCAGTACTTC
cdr3_aa: CASSPSVYEQYF
clone_size: few
j_call: TRBJ2-7
d_call: NA
v_call: TRBV7-8

cdr3_nt: TGTGCCAGCAGCTCGGGACTTTGGAATCAGCCCCAGCATTTT
cdr3_aa: CASSSGLWNQPQHF
clone_size: few
j_call: TRBJ1-5
d_call: NA
v_call: TRBV7-6

cdr3_nt: TGTGCCAGCAGTTTGGGACAGGGTGGTGGGCAAGAGACCCAGTACTTC
cdr3_aa: CASSLGQGGGQETQYF
clone_size: NA
j_call: TRBJ2-5
d_call: TRBD1
v_call: TRBV28

cdr3_nt: TGTGCCAGTAGTATTATCGGACAGCTTAATTCACCCCTCCACTTT
cdr3_aa: CASSIIGQLNSPLHF
clone_size: once
j_call: TRBJ1-6
d_call: NA
v_call: TRBV19

cdr3_nt: TGTGCCAGCAGCTTACAGGGTCTAGTGGCCGGGGAGCTGTTTTTT
cdr3_aa: CASSLQGLVAGELFF
clone_size: NA
j_call: TRBJ2-2
d_call: NA
v_call: TRBV7-8

cdr3_nt: TGTGCCAGCACAGGGGACAGGGGATCAGACACTGAAGCTTTCTTT
cdr3_aa: CASTGDRGSDTEAFF
clone_size: NA
j_call: TRBJ1-1
d_call: TRBD1
v_call: TRBV5-4

cdr3_nt: TGTGCCTGGAGCTCGACAGACTATGGCTACACCTTC
cdr3_aa: CAWSSTDYGYTF
clone_size: few
j_call: TRBJ1-2
d_call: NA
v_call: TRBV30

cdr3_nt: TGTGCCAGCAGCTTATGGGACAGGTCTACAGATACGCAGTATTTT
cdr3_aa: CASSLWDRSTDTQYF
clone_size: NA
j_call: TRBJ2-3
d_call: TRBD1
v_call: TRBV5-4

cdr3_nt: TGTGCCAGCAGCTTAGGGGCGCGTGTCACTGAAGCTTTCTTT
cdr3_aa: CASSLGARVTEAFF
clone_size: few
j_call: TRBJ1-1
d_call: NA
v_call: TRBV11-2

cdr3_nt: TGTGCCATCAGTGACGGGGGGGGGCTATATAGCAATCAGCCCCAGCATTTT
cdr3_aa: CAISDGGGLYSNQPQHF
clone_size: NA
j_call: TRBJ1-5
d_call: NA
v_call: TRBV10-3

cdr3_nt: TGCGCCAGCAGTGAGAACAGGGTTGAGCAGTTCTTC
cdr3_aa: CASSENRVEQFF
clone_size: NA
j_call: TRBJ2-1
d_call: NA
v_call: TRBV10-1

cdr3_nt: TGCAGCGTTGGGTATTCGGACGCTGGGAGGACTGAAGCTTTCTTT
cdr3_aa: CSVGYSDAGRTEAFF
clone_size: once
j_call: TRBJ1-1
d_call: NA
v_call: TRBV29-1

cdr3_nt: TGCAGCGGGGAGAGTAGTGCCGAGGGCACTGAAGCTTTCTTT
cdr3_aa: CSGESSAEGTEAFF
clone_size: NA
j_call: TRBJ1-1
d_call: NA
v_call: TRBV29-1

cdr3_nt: TGTGCCAGCGGATTGACAGGGGGATCCCTCGAGCAGTACTTC
cdr3_aa: CASGLTGGSLEQYF
clone_size: few
j_call: TRBJ2-7
d_call: TRBD1
v_call: TRBV6-1

cdr3_nt: TGTGCCAGCAGCTTAGTCACACAGGGGGCGCGCTACGAGCAGTACTTC
cdr3_aa: CASSLVTQGARYEQYF
clone_size: NA
j_call: TRBJ2-7
d_call: TRBD1
v_call: TRBV11-2

cdr3_nt: TGTGCCAGCAGCCAAGAGGGCGATGAGCAGTTCTTC
cdr3_aa: CASSQEGDEQFF
clone_size: NA
j_call: TRBJ2-1
d_call: NA
v_call: TRBV4-2